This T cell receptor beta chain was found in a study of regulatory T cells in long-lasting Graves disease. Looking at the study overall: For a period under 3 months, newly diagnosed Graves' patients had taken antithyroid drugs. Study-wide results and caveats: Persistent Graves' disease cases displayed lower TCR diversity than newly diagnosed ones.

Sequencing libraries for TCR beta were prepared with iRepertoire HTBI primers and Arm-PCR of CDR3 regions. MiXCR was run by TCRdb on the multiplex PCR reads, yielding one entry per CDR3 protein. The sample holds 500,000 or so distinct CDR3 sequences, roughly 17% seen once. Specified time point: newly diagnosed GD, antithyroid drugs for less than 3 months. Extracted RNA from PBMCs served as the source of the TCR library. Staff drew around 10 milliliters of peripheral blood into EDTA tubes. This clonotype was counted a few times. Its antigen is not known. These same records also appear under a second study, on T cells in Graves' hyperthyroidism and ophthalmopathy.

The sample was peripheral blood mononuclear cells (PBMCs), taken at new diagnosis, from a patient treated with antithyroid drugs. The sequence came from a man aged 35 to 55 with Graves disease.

Written as DNA, the CDR3 is TGCAGCGTTGAAGGGCAGGGGGGTGAAGCTTTCTTT. Translation: CSVEGQGGEAFF. The chain uses TRBV29-1 and TRBJ1-1, with 7 bases matching TRBD1. Trimming took 1 base from V and 7 from J; bases not matched to a gene: 3. The germline V gene has CDR1 SQVTM and CDR2 ANQGSEA. The CDR3 length is 12 residues.